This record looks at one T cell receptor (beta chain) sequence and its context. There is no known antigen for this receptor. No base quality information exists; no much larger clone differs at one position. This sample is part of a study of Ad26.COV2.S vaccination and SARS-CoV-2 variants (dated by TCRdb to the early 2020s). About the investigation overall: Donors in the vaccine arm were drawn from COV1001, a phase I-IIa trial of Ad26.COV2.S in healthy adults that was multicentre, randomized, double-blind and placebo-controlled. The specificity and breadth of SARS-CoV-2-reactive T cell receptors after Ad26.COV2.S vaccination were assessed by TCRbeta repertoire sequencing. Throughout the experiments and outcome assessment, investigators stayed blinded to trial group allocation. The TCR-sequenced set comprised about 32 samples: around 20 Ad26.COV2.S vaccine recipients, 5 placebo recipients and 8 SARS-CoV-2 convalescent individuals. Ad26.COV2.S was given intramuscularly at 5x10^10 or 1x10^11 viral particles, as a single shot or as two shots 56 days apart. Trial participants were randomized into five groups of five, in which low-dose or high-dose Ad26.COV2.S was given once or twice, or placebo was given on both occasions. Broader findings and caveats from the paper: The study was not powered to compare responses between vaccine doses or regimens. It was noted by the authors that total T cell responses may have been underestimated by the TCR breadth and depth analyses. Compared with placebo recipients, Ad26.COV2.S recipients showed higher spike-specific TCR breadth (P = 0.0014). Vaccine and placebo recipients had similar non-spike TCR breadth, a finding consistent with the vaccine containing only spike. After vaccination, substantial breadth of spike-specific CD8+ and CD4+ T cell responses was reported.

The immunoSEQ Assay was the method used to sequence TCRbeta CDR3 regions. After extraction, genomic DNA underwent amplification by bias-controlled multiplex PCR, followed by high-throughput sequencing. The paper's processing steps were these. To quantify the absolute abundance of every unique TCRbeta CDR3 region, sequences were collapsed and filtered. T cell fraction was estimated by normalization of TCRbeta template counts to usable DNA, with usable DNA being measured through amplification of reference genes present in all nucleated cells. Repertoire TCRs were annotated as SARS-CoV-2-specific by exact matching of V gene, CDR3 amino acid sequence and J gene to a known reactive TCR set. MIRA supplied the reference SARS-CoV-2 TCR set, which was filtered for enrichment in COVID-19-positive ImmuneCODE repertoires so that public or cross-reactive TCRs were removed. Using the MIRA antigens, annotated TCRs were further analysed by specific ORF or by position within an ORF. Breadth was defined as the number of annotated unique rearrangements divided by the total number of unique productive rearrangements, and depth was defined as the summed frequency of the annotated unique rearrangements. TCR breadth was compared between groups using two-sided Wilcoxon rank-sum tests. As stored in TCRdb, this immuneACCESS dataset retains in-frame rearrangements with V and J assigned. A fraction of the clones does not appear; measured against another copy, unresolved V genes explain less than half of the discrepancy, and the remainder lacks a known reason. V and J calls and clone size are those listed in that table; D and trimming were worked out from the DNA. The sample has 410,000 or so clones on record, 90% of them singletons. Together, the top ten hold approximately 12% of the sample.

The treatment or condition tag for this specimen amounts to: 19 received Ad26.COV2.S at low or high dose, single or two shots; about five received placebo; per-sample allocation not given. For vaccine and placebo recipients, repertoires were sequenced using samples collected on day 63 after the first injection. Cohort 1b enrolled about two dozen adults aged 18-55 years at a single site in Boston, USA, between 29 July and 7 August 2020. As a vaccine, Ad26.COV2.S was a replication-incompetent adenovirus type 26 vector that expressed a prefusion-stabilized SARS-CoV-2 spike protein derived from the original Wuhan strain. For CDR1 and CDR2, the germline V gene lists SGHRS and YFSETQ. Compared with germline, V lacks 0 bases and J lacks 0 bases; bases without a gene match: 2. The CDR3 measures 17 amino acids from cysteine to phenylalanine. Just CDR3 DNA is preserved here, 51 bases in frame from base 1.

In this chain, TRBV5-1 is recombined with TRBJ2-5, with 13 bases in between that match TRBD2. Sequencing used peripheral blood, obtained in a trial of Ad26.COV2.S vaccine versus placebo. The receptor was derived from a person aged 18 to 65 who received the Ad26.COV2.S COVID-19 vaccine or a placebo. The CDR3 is CASSLGGLAGHQETQYF. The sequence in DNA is TGCGCCAGCAGCTTGGGGGGACTAGCGGGGCACCAAGAGACCCAGTACTTC.